Below, 30 T cell receptor beta chains from the same sample are listed, as sequenced in a study of CD8 T cells in ankylosing spondylitis. TCRdb fed the 5' RACE reads into MiXCR, producing one record per CDR3 protein. This table holds some 250,000 distinct CDR3 sequences, around 10% found once. The sample consisted of blood, either unsorted or a sorted T cell fraction (not recorded which). Receptors were obtained from a male donor with ankylosing spondylitis or in good health (not recorded which).

As concerns this clonotype: A much larger clone sits a single nucleotide away, making a read error possible. V is TRBV11-2 and J is TRBJ1-4; the D is unclear. Germline V gives CDR1 SGHAT, CDR2 FQNNGV. CDR3 length equals 14 residues. The CDR3 sequence is CASSLGYGNEKLLF. The CDR3 DNA is TGTGCCAGCAGCTTAGGATATGGAAATGAAAAACTGCTTTTT.

The table lists this clonotype with many counts. The chain couples TRBV5-1 to TRBJ2-7; either TRBD1 or TRBD2 may supply D (5 bases each). V lost 2 bases and J 7 bases, leaving 19 bases between the germline ends. The CDR3 is 15 residues long. CDR1 SGHRS and CDR2 YFSETQ come from the germline V gene. In DNA form, the CDR3 reads TGCGCCAGCAGCTTCCGCCGGGACGGTGACAGTGAGCAGTACTTC. This gives the protein CASSFRRDGDSEQYF.

This clonotype was found many times. In DNA, the CDR3 is TGTGCCAGCAGTTTAGCGGGAGAGTCATTAACAGATACGCAGTATTTT. This codes for CASSLAGESLTDTQYF. The rearrangement links TRBV12-3 or TRBV12-4 to TRBJ2-3; D possibly corresponds to TRBD2 (5 bases). With 0 bases removed from V and 3 bases from J, the gap between germline ends came to 13 bases. This CDR3 has 16 residues.

This clonotype appeared many times. This chain uses TRBV5-1 with TRBJ1-2; maybe TRBD1 (5 bases). With 5 bases removed from V and 0 bases from J, the gap between germline ends came to 14 bases. This CDR3 has 15 amino acids. The germline V gene has CDR1 SGHRS and CDR2 YFSETQ. The CDR3 DNA sequence: TGCGCCAGCAGGTCCGAGGGCAGGGCTAACTATGGCTACACCTTC. Translated, it gives CASRSEGRANYGYTF.

There are many counts of this clonotype. V usage is TRBV5-1 and J usage is TRBJ1-5; D uncertain. The V gene lost 7 bases and the J gene lost 3 bases, with 14 bases spanning the gap. From germline, CDR1 is SGHRS and CDR2 YFSETQ. The CDR3 extends over 14 amino acids. CDR3 coding DNA: TGCGCCAGCCTTGGACCAGCTATCAATCAGCCCCAGCATTTT. Protein sequence: CASLGPAINQPQHF.

This clonotype was observed a handful of times. The gene calls are TRBV2 and TRBJ2-3; D not certain. Trimming stripped 6 bases from V and 7 bases from J, with 11 bases between. Per germline, CDR1 SNHLY and CDR2 FYNNEI. This CDR3 comprises 12 residues. CDR3 region: CASRDLGNTQYF. In nucleotides, the CDR3 is TGTGCCAGCAGAGACCTTGGGAATACGCAGTATTTT.

This clonotype was seen many times. The chain employs TRBV3-1 and TRBJ1-2; the D is unclear. The CDR3 extends over 13 amino acids. V shed 4 bases and J shed 7 bases, with 13 bases lying between them. Looked up from germline, CDR1 is LGHDT and CDR2 is YNNKEL (reference sequence). The CDR3 region has the DNA TGTGCCAGCAGCCCCCTGAGCTCGGCTGGCTACACCTTC. Amino acids: CASSPLSSAGYTF.

This clonotype was seen repeatedly, ten times or more. The J gene is TRBJ2-3, the V gene TRBV5-6; 12 bases line up with TRBD1. V lost 4 bases, J lost 4 bases, and 4 bases stayed unmatched. This CDR3 comprises 15 residues. Germline V gene lookup returns CDR1 SGHDT and CDR2 YYEEEE. In nucleotides, the CDR3 is TGTGCCAGCAGCGCCGGGACAGGGGGCGCAGATACGCAGTATTTT. Translated, it gives CASSAGTGGADTQYF. The variable domain in full, with the rest retrieved from reference TRBV5-6 and TRBJ2-3, is DAGVTQSPTHLIKTRGQQVTLRCSPKSGHDTVSWYQQALGQGPQFIFQYYEEEERQRGNFPDRFSGHQFPNYSSELNVNALLLGDSALYLCASSAGTGGADTQYFGPGTRLTVL.

This clonotype has a count of ten or more. This chain joins TRBV25-1 and TRBJ2-7; D is unresolved. V lost 0 bases, J lost 5 bases, and 8 bases lay in between. The germline V gene has CDR1 MGHDK and CDR2 SYGVNS. This CDR3 region has 13 residues. The CDR3 sequence is CASSEYFGNEQYF. DNA of the CDR3: TGTGCCAGCAGTGAATATTTTGGGAACGAGCAGTACTTC.

The rearrangement joins TRBV6-1 to TRBJ1-1; 7 bases map to TRBD1. V trimming: 9 bases; J trimming: 3 bases; junction bases outside the gene matches: 10. The CDR3 is made up of 14 amino acids. Germline V gene data show CDR1 as MNHNS and CDR2 as SASEGT. Here the CDR3 DNA reads TGTGCCAGTAGGGACAGCAACGGGTACACTGAAGCTTTCTTT. Protein: CASRDSNGYTEAFF.

This clonotype was counted a few times. This chain connects TRBV9 to TRBJ1-6, with 8 bases that match TRBD1. This CDR3 has 14 residues. Unmatched junction bases numbered 9, after V lost 3 bases and J lost 13 bases. Germline CDR1 is SGDLS and CDR2 is YYNGEE. This CDR3 is CASSAPQTGDPLHF. The CDR3 nucleotides are TGTGCCAGCAGCGCCCCCCAGACAGGGGATCCCCTCCACTTT. The full variable domain, completed using reference TRBV9 and TRBJ1-6, is DSGVTQTPKHLITATGQRVTLRCSPRSGDLSVYWYQQSLDQGLQFLIQYYNGEERAKGNILERFSAQQFPDLHSELNLSSLELGDSALYFCASSAPQTGDPLHFGNGTRLTVT.

This clonotype has only a few counts. The V gene is TRBV6-1, the J gene TRBJ2-6; D not certain. Per germline, CDR1 MNHNS and CDR2 SASEGT. The CDR3 is made up of 17 amino acids. V gave up 5 bases and J gave up 0 bases, with 14 bases separating them. The CDR3 is CASSMQTPRSGANVLTF. CDR3 DNA: TGTGCCAGCAGTATGCAGACACCTCGCTCTGGGGCCAACGTCCTGACTTTC.

This clonotype was counted a few times. No DNA is shown, since the ends of the CDR3 on it are uncertain; the CDR3 is the one TCRdb lists. V gene TRBV7-5 combines with J gene TRBJ2-1; the DNA was not compared with TRBD2, the D call given in the table. TRBV7-5 is a documented pseudogene. The CDR3 has 17 amino acids, counting both end residues. The CDR3 protein is CISVSEAYSLGNNEQFF.

This clonotype showed up many times. The CDR3 loop is CASSFTGNTEAFF. As DNA, the CDR3 is TGCGCCAGCAGCTTTACAGGGAACACTGAAGCTTTCTTT. The V and J genes are TRBV5-1 and TRBJ1-1; D is possibly TRBD1 (5 bases). Germline values: CDR1 SGHRS, CDR2 YFSETQ. There are 13 residues in the CDR3. V was pared by 2 bases and J by 1 base, with 6 bases between. Complete variable domain (other parts from reference TRBV5-1 and TRBJ1-1): KAGVTQTPRYLIKTRGQQVTLSCSPISGHRSVSWYQQTPGQGLQFLFEYFSETQRNKGNFPGRFSGRQFSNSRSEMNVSTLELGDSALYLCASSFTGNTEAFFGQGTRLTVV.

The chain joins TRBV7-6 to TRBJ2-1, with 8 bases identical to TRBD1. V was clipped by 1 base and J by 4 bases; unmatched bases: 3. The CDR3 runs to 15 residues. The V gene's germline CDR1 is SGHVS and CDR2 FNYEAQ. Here the CDR3 DNA reads TGTGCCAGCAGCTTAGGGACAGGGTTGTACAATGAGCAGTTCTTC. It yields the protein CASSLGTGLYNEQFF.

This clonotype turned up a few times. V usage is TRBV20-1 and J usage is TRBJ2-7; D tentatively reads TRBD1 or TRBD2 (6 bases each). Germline V lookup: CDR1 DFQATT, CDR2 SNEGSKA (reference sequence). Trimming took off 3 bases at V and 12 bases at J, with 18 bases between the two ends. The CDR3 has 12 amino acids. The CDR3 sequence: CSASWGRDAVYF. The CDR3 region has the DNA TGCAGTGCTAGTTGGGGGCGGGACGCGGTGTACTTC.

This sequence joins TRBV21-1 and TRBJ2-3; the table's D gene call, TRBD1, was not cross checked with the DNA. TRBV21-1 is designated a pseudogene. The CDR3 contains 19 residues. The CDR3: CASSTRDRGSFSVADTQYF. CDR3 DNA: TGTGCCAGCAGCACCCGGGACAGGGGGTCTTTTTCAGTTGCAGATACGCAGTATTTT.

This clonotype showed up just a few times. This chain links TRBV7-6 with TRBJ1-2; unclear D gene. V was clipped by 0 bases and J by 8 bases, with 13 bases between them. There are 14 residues in the CDR3. CDR1 is SGHVS, CDR2 FNYEAQ, per germline. The CDR3 nucleotides are TGTGCCAGCAGCTTAGCTGGCGGAGGAGGAGGCTACACCTTC. It yields the protein CASSLAGGGGGYTF.

This chain uses TRBV29-1 with TRBJ2-7; possibly TRBD1 for D (6 bases). The germline CDR1 and CDR2 sequences are SQVTM and ANQGSEA. V lost 4 bases and J lost 1, with 14 bases in between. CDR3 size: 14 residues. The CDR3 DNA sequence: TGCAGCGTTGTGGTAACCACAGGGTCCTACGAGCAGTACTTC. The encoded protein is CSVVVTTGSYEQYF.

The chain employs TRBV19 and TRBJ2-1; the match to TRBD2 covers 10 bases. Germline V lookup: CDR1 LNHDA, CDR2 SQIVND (reference sequence). The CDR3 is 16 amino acids. The V and J ends lost 6 bases and 0 bases, in that order; junction bases with no gene match: 5. The CDR3 DNA reads as TGTGCCAGTAGCACGCTAGCGGGAGTCTCCTACAATGAGCAGTTCTTC. Translating gives CASSTLAGVSYNEQFF.

V usage is TRBV4-1 and J usage is TRBJ2-1; tentatively, D is TRBD2 (6 bases). The V and J ends lost 0 bases and 7 bases respectively, with 10 bases between them. There are 14 residues in the CDR3. CDR1 and CDR2 (germline): MGHRA, YSYEKL. As DNA, the CDR3 is TGCGCCAGCAGCCAAGATCCGGGGAGGAATGAGCAGTTCTTC. It encodes CASSQDPGRNEQFF.

Concerning this clonotype itself: A read error may explain this, as a much larger clone is one base away. The V call is TRBV2, the J call TRBJ2-1, with TRBD2 identical over 12 bases. From germline, CDR1 is SNHLY and CDR2 FYNNEI. V lost 6 bases to trimming and J lost 8 bases; unmatched junction nucleotides: 2. This CDR3 is 13 amino acids long. CDR3 amino acids: CASRTSGSYEQFF. CDR3 DNA: TGTGCCAGCAGGACTAGCGGGAGTTATGAGCAGTTCTTC.

V and J are TRBV5-1 and TRBJ2-2; D is uncertain. Trimming removed 3 bases at V and 6 bases at J, with 3 bases between. The CDR3 extends over 11 amino acids. Per germline, CDR1 SGHRS and CDR2 YFSETQ. CDR3 coding DNA: TGCGCCAGCAGCTGGGCCGGGGAGCTGTTTTTT. Amino acids: CASSWAGELFF.

V gene TRBV10-3 combines with J gene TRBJ1-1, with D possibly being TRBD1 (6 bases). The germline gives CDR1 ENHRY, CDR2 SYGVKD. This CDR3 has 13 residues. Trimming shortened V by 6 bases and J by 4 bases, and 12 bases separated the two germline ends. CDR3 DNA sequence: TGTGCCATCAGGGGGGCCCCGGGCACTGAAGCTTTCTTT. Translating gives CAIRGAPGTEAFF.

This clonotype showed up many times. This chain joins TRBV6-1 and TRBJ1-2, with D unresolved. The germline gives CDR1 MNHNS, CDR2 SASEGT. This CDR3 is built from 13 residues. Trimming pared 3 bases from V and 2 bases from J, leaving 7 bases between. CDR3 sequence: CASSDNRNYGYTF. The CDR3 DNA reads TGTGCCAGCAGTGACAACAGAAACTATGGCTACACCTTC.

This clonotype showed up many times. CDR3 residues: CASSPVRGTGASPLHF. The CDR3 DNA reads TGTGCCAGCAGTCCCGTTCGCGGGACAGGGGCTTCACCCCTCCACTTT. The rearrangement links TRBV28 to TRBJ1-6; TRBD1 matches 10 bases. The CDR3 length is 16 residues. V gave up 5 bases and J gave up 9 bases; unmatched junction bases: 10. In germline, CDR1 is MDHEN, CDR2 SYDVKM.

This clonotype has only a few counts. The gene calls are TRBV6-5 and TRBJ1-1, with D possibly matching TRBD1 (5 bases). Germline CDR1 MNHEY, CDR2 SVGAGI. Trimming stripped 6 bases from V and 1 base from J, with 15 bases between. The CDR3 contains 15 residues. The CDR3 sequence: CASRTLGQQNTEAFF. The CDR3 nucleotides read TGTGCCAGCAGGACCCTGGGGCAGCAGAACACTGAAGCTTTCTTT.

This rearrangement joins TRBV10-3 to TRBJ1-2; D gene ambiguous. Germline V lookup: CDR1 ENHRY, CDR2 SYGVKD. The V gene lost 2 bases and the J gene lost 6 bases, with 7 bases spanning the gap. CDR3 length: 12 amino acids. The CDR3 DNA follows: TGTGCCATCAGTGAGCAGCAGGATGGCTACACCTTC. This translates into CAISEQQDGYTF.

This clonotype was seen repeatedly, ten times or more. The rearrangement links TRBV6-2 or TRBV6-3 to TRBJ2-7; no definite D call. This CDR3 is 13 amino acids long. V lost 8 bases to trimming and J lost 5 bases, with 16 bases between them. Germline lookup yields CDR1 MNHEY and CDR2 SVGEGT. CDR3 sequence (DNA): TGTGCCAGCCTAGGGCTCGGTCGGGACGAGCAGTACTTC. This translates into CASLGLGRDEQYF.

This clonotype was counted ten times or more. The gene calls are TRBV20-1 and TRBJ1-3, with D uncertain. V was clipped by 3 bases and J by 10 bases, with 7 bases between them. The CDR3 has 10 residues. Germline loops: CDR1 DFQATT, CDR2 SNEGSKA (reference sequence). In DNA form, the CDR3 reads TGCAGTGCTAGTCGGGATACCATATATTTT. Translation gives CSASRDTIYF.